The 16 T cell receptor beta chains reported below all come from one sample, sequenced in a study of T cell repertoires in cytomegalovirus infection. TCRdb reprocessed the reads via MiXCR and lists one record per CDR3 protein. Here the sample spans around 540,000 distinct CDR3 sequences, around a third being singletons. Their antigens remain unidentified. The sequenced sample was cultured PBMCs, obtained from culture after CMV antigen stimulation. The receptors derive from a human donor in good health (CMV status not recorded). Some clones in this sample may be carry-over from other donors' samples.

The chain uses TRBV6-2 or TRBV6-3 and TRBJ2-1; possibly TRBD1 for D (6 bases). Germline CDR1 and CDR2: MNHEY and SVGEGT. This CDR3 has 12 amino acids. The V end was cut by 5 bases, the J end by 12 bases, with 14 bases between. CDR3: CASSQQGRVQFF. The CDR3 DNA reads TGTGCCAGCAGTCAACAGGGACGCGTGCAGTTCTTC.

This clonotype occurred a few times. The chain has TRBV12-3 or TRBV12-4 and TRBJ2-5; D remains ambiguous. The CDR3 runs 13 residues. The V end was cut by 5 bases, the J end by 5 bases, with 12 bases between. The CDR3 protein is CASSLGRRETQYF. CDR3 DNA: TGTGCCAGCAGTCTCGGACGTCGGGAGACCCAGTACTTC.

The V call is TRBV5-6, the J call TRBJ1-2; no definite D call. Germline assignment: CDR1 SGHDT and CDR2 YYEEEE. V was clipped by 0 bases and J by 6 bases, with 18 bases between them. The CDR3 length is 16 residues. CDR3 coding DNA: TGTGCCAGCAGCTTGGGCTACGGACGGCGAGGAAATGGCTACACCTTC. Its translation is CASSLGYGRRGNGYTF.

In DNA form, the CDR3 reads TGTGCCAGCAGCTTGGTGGTCCACGGCTCTGGGGCCAACGTCCTGACTTTC. It specifies CASSLVVHGSGANVLTF. The rearrangement uses TRBV5-4 and TRBJ2-6; D call uncertain. The CDR3 contains 17 residues. CDR1 and CDR2 from the germline V gene are SGHNT and YYREEE (reference sequence). Trimming removed 0 bases at V and 0 bases at J, with 10 bases between.

The chain uses TRBV15 and TRBJ2-2; D is uncertain. V was trimmed by 3 bases and J by 6 bases, leaving 8 bases between them. This CDR3 has 13 amino acids. CDR1 and CDR2 from the germline V gene are LNHNV and YYDKDF (reference sequence). The CDR3 DNA follows: TGTGCCACCAGCAGGAGTCCCTCCGGGGAGCTGTTTTTT. Protein: CATSRSPSGELFF.

The chain carries TRBV4-3 and TRBJ1-1; perhaps TRBD1 as D (6 bases). Trimming took 0 bases from V and 7 from J, leaving 9 bases between them. CDR1 LGHNA and CDR2 YSLEER come from the germline V gene. The CDR3 runs 13 residues. The CDR3 protein is CASSQEVRGEAFF. The CDR3 region has the DNA TGCGCCAGCAGCCAAGAGGTCAGGGGTGAAGCTTTCTTT.

The chain uses TRBV6-1 and TRBJ2-7; D is unclear. Germline-derived CDR1 and CDR2 are MNHNS and SASEGT. The V and J ends lost 5 bases and 5 bases respectively, with 19 bases between them. The CDR3 consists of 15 residues. CDR3 sequence (DNA): TGTGCCAGCAGTCACCCTAGGAGTGGAGCCCACGAGCAGTACTTC. It is translated as CASSHPRSGAHEQYF.

The chain links TRBV7-2 to TRBJ2-3; possibly TRBD2 for D (5 bases). The V end lost 7 bases, the J end lost 2 bases, and 10 bases lay between the germline ends. This CDR3 has 13 residues. Germline V gene data show CDR1 as SGHTA and CDR2 as FQGNSA. The CDR3 sequence: CASNERNTDTQYF. The CDR3 coding sequence is TGTGCCAGCAATGAGCGGAACACAGATACGCAGTATTTT.

This clonotype was observed at least ten times. The CDR3 protein is CASSPGPNQETQYF. The CDR3 DNA is TGTGCCAGCAGCCCAGGGCCGAACCAAGAGACCCAGTACTTC. V usage is TRBV7-2 and J usage is TRBJ2-5, with D perhaps matching TRBD1 (5 bases). This CDR3 has 14 amino acids. The germline V and J ends were trimmed by 5 bases and 0 bases, with 10 bases remaining between them. Germline V CDR1 and CDR2: SGHTA, FQGNSA. The full variable domain, completed using reference TRBV7-2 and TRBJ2-5, is GAGVSQSPSNKVTEKGKDVELRCDPISGHTALYWYRQSLGQGLEFLIYFQGNSAPDKSGLPSDRFSAERTGGSVSTLTIQRTQQEDSAVYLCASSPGPNQETQYFGPGTRLLVL.

The rearrangement uses TRBV11-2 and TRBJ2-3; D is possibly TRBD1 or TRBD2 (5 bases each). From germline, CDR1 is SGHAT and CDR2 FQNNGV. Between the trimmed V and J ends, which lost 5 bases and 2 bases, there was a span of 11 bases. The CDR3 is 14 amino acids. This CDR3 is CASSVRDHTDTQYF. DNA for the CDR3: TGTGCCAGCAGCGTCCGGGACCACACAGATACGCAGTATTTT.

V is TRBV6-9 and J is TRBJ1-2; D gene uncertain. Trimming left V 3 bases short and J 6 bases short, with 11 bases between. Per germline, CDR1 MNHGY and CDR2 SVAAGI. The CDR3 is 13 residues long. The CDR3 spells CASSYLPWDGYTF. The DNA for the CDR3 is TGTGCCAGCAGTTACCTTCCCTGGGATGGCTACACCTTC.

The CDR3 DNA is TGTGCCAGCAGCTTGGTAGGGTCAGGCGGGGAGCTGTTTTTT. It yields the protein CASSLVGSGGELFF. The genes are TRBV5-4 and TRBJ2-2; D gene ambiguous. The CDR3 is 14 amino acids. Germline CDR1 is SGHNT and CDR2 is YYREEE (reference sequence). Trimming pared 0 bases from V and 7 bases from J, leaving 10 bases between.

The chain links TRBV27 to TRBJ2-1; 11 nucleotides agree with TRBD2. The length of the CDR3 is 16 residues. Trimming removed 5 bases from V and 6 bases from J; junction bases left unmatched: 9. Germline assignment: CDR1 MNHEY and CDR2 SMNVEV (reference sequence). The CDR3 sequence: CASSPKVAGGFNEQFF. The CDR3 DNA follows: TGTGCCAGCAGTCCAAAAGTAGCGGGAGGGTTCAATGAGCAGTTCTTC.

This sequence joins TRBV10-3 and TRBJ2-3; D is possibly TRBD2 (5 bases). Germline CDR1 ENHRY, CDR2 SYGVKD. This CDR3 has 14 amino acids. V was trimmed by 6 bases and J by 4 bases, leaving 14 bases between them. This CDR3 is CAISPLGDADTQYF. The CDR3 nucleotides are TGTGCCATCAGCCCACTAGGTGACGCAGATACGCAGTATTTT.

This clonotype was found a few times. V gene TRBV7-9 combines with J gene TRBJ1-5, with 7 nucleotides matching TRBD1. The J segment lost 7 bases and the V segment lost 5 bases, leaving 8 bases of the junction unmatched. The germline gives CDR1 SEHNR, CDR2 FQNEAQ (reference sequence). The CDR3 has 14 amino acids. The DNA for the CDR3 is TGTGCCAGCAGCCTAGGGGGCGCGAGGCAGCCCCAGCATTTT. Protein product: CASSLGGARQPQHF.

CDR3 sequence: CASSPLNPGINSPLHF. In nucleotides, the CDR3 is TGTGCCAGCAGCCCCCTAAACCCAGGGATTAATTCACCCCTCCACTTT. V usage is TRBV7-2 and J usage is TRBJ1-6; D might be TRBD1 (5 bases). Germline values: CDR1 SGHTA, CDR2 FQGNSA. CDR3 length: 16 amino acids. The germline V and J ends were trimmed by 5 bases and 6 bases, with 17 bases remaining between them.